Given below is one T cell receptor beta chain in context. Other DNA sequences in the same sample also yield this CDR3. TCRdb keeps only in-frame clones here, not all; method: immunoSEQ multiplex PCR. The data show almost 500,000 clones, with about 85% seen just once and 7% to 10% held by the top ten. The CDR3 length is 13 residues. Germline assignment: CDR1 LNHDA and CDR2 SQIVND (reference sequence). V lost 4 bases to trimming and J lost 2 bases; unmatched junction nucleotides: 1. The data were obtained in a study of blood T cell repertoires in COVID-19. This chain uses TRBV19 with TRBJ1-2; 7 positions match TRBD1. Sample: PBMCs or T cells enriched from blood (not recorded which). The receptor's source is a woman between 55 and 75 years old who had recovered from COVID-19. CDR3 bases: TGTGCCAGTAGTACGACAGGGAACTATGGCTACACCTTC. Protein product: CASSTTGNYGYTF.